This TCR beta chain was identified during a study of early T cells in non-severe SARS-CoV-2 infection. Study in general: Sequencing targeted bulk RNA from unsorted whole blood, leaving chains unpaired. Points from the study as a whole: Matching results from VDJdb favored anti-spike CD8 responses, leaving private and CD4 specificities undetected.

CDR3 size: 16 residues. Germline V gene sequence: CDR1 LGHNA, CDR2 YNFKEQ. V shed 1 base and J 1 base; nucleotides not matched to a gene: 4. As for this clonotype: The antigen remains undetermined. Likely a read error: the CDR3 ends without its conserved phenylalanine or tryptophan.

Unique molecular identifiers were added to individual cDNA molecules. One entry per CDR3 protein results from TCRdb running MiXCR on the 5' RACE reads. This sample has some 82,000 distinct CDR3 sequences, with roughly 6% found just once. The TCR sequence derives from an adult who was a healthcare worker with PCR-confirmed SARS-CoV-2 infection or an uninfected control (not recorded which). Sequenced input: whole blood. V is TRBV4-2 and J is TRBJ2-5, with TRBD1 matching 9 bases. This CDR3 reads CASSQGTGDPQETQYY. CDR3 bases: TGTGCCAGCAGCCAAGGGACAGGGGACCCCCAAGAGACCCAGTACTAC.